This entry lists 28 T cell receptor beta chains sequenced from one sample in a study of regulatory T cells in long-lasting Graves disease. Stated time point: newly diagnosed GD, antithyroid drugs for less than 3 months. Scientists built the TCR library using RNA that was extracted from PBMCs. The authors built TCR beta libraries using iRepertoire HTBI primers and Arm-PCR of CDR3 regions. Using its own MiXCR run on the multiplex PCR reads, TCRdb lists one record per CDR3 protein. The sample has 350,000 to 450,000 distinct CDR3 sequences; 15% are singletons. The sample also formed part of further work on T cells in Graves' hyperthyroidism and ophthalmopathy.

Sequenced here: peripheral blood mononuclear cells (PBMCs), sampled at new diagnosis, from a patient treated with antithyroid drugs. The receptors come from a woman in her 40s with Graves disease.

This clonotype was seen ten or more times. The rearrangement links TRBV11-3 to TRBJ2-5; TRBD2 matches at 10 bases. This CDR3 region has 15 residues. From germline, CDR1 is SGHNT and CDR2 YENEEA. V gave up 3 bases and J gave up 4 bases; unmatched junction bases: 5. The CDR3 DNA reads TGTGCCAGCAGCTTCCACACTAGCGGGACAGAGACCCAGTACTTC. It codes for CASSFHTSGTETQYF.

For this clonotype: Without the conserved terminal phenylalanine or tryptophan, this CDR3 likely stems from a read error. The chain links TRBV20-1 to TRBJ2-7, with TRBD1 matching 9 bases. There are 16 residues in the CDR3. V lost 0 bases and J lost 7; bases outside the gene matches: 13. CDR1 DFQATT and CDR2 SNEGSKA come from the germline V gene (reference sequence). The CDR3 region is CSARDHRGTGSREQYL. The DNA for the CDR3 is TGCAGTGCTAGAGATCATCGAGGGACAGGGTCGAGGGAGCAGTACCTC.

The chain couples TRBV7-2 to TRBJ1-5; unclear D gene. CDR3 length equals 13 residues. Germline V gene lookup returns CDR1 SGHTA and CDR2 FQGNSA. Trimming removed 5 bases from V and 7 bases from J, with 12 bases in between. The CDR3 coding sequence is TGTGCCAGCAGCCTCTATAGAGGGCAGCCCCAGCATTTT. Its protein product is CASSLYRGQPQHF.

For this clonotype: An end of the junction does not agree with germline; a read error may underlie this. The rearrangement joins TRBV19 to TRBJ1-5; 9 nucleotides line up with TRBD1. Per the germline V gene, CDR1 is LNHDA and CDR2 is SQIVND (reference sequence). This CDR3 is built from 16 residues. The DNA for the CDR3 is TGTGACAGTACGAAGGGGACAGGGACTCGCAATCAGCCCCAGCATTTT. It encodes CDSTKGTGTRNQPQHF.

As for this clonotype: A single base separates this from a much larger clone, so it may be a read error. The chain combines TRBV28 with TRBJ1-4, with unresolved D. Germline CDR1 MDHEN, CDR2 SYDVKM. The CDR3 is made up of 13 amino acids. V gave up 10 bases and J gave up 12 bases, with 21 bases separating them. In nucleotides, the CDR3 is TGTGCCACAACGGGCCTCCGCGAGGAAGAACTGTTTTTT. This codes for CATTGLREEELFF.

This clonotype showed up many times. This chain joins TRBV12-3 or TRBV12-4 and TRBJ2-7; 8 bases align to TRBD2. CDR3 length: 13 residues. Trimming at V came to 3 bases and at J to 6 bases, leaving 4 bases not matched to a gene. The CDR3 sequence: CASSFGRAAEQYF. CDR3 coding DNA: TGTGCCAGCAGTTTCGGGAGGGCCGCCGAGCAGTACTTC.

Only a few counts were recorded for this clonotype. V usage is TRBV6-1 and J usage is TRBJ1-5; 7 nucleotides align to TRBD1. This CDR3 region has 18 residues. Trimming took 3 bases from V and 6 from J; bases not matched to a gene: 17. The V gene's germline CDR1 is MNHNS and CDR2 SASEGT. CDR3 sequence reads: CASSEREYRQGRFQPQHF. DNA of the CDR3: TGTGCCAGCAGTGAGAGGGAATACCGACAGGGCCGTTTTCAGCCCCAGCATTTT.

This clonotype has ten or more counts. The V call is TRBV2, the J call TRBJ1-1, with TRBD1 as a possible D gene (5 bases). The CDR3 contains 14 residues. Germline CDR1 and CDR2: SNHLY and FYNNEI. The ends were cut back, 6 bases at V and 4 bases at J, with 15 bases in the middle. The CDR3 loop is CASSPDGGSTEAFF. CDR3 DNA sequence: TGTGCCAGCAGCCCAGATGGGGGGTCCACTGAAGCTTTCTTT.

This clonotype came up a few times. The junction differs from germline at one of its ends, possibly a read error. The chain employs TRBV11-3 and TRBJ1-1, with D uncertain. Germline V lookup: CDR1 SGHNT, CDR2 YENEEA. This CDR3 is built from 15 residues. In nucleotides, the CDR3 is TGTGCCGGCAGCTCAAATAACCTTGCGAACACTGAAGCTTTCTTT. This encodes CAGSSNNLANTEAFF.

This clonotype was seen ten or more times. The V and J genes are TRBV28 and TRBJ2-7; maybe TRBD2 (6 bases). CDR3 length equals 17 residues. The V gene lost 2 bases and the J gene lost 0 bases, with 17 bases spanning the gap. Germline V CDR1 and CDR2: MDHEN, SYDVKM. CDR3 residues: CASSLKYSGVTSYEQYF. DNA of the CDR3: TGTGCCAGCAGTTTAAAATATTCGGGGGTAACCTCCTACGAGCAGTACTTC.

This clonotype was found many times. The rearrangement joins TRBV11-2 to TRBJ1-3, with TRBD1 matching over 7 bases. The CDR3 has 16 residues. Germline CDR1 and CDR2: SGHAT and FQNNGV. The ends lost 1 base at V and 5 bases at J; junction bases unmatched: 8. DNA of the CDR3: TGTGCCAGCAGCTTAGGGACCCGACAGGGTAGAAACACCATATATTTT. Translating it yields CASSLGTRQGRNTIYF.

This sequence joins TRBV5-4 and TRBJ2-1; no reliable D call. The CDR3 loop spans 12 amino acids. Germline CDR1 SGHNT, CDR2 YYREEE (reference sequence). With 5 bases removed from V and 9 bases from J, the gap between germline ends came to 12 bases. CDR3 in DNA: TGTGCCAGCAGGGTCCCAGATACTGAGCAGTTCTTC. Amino acids: CASRVPDTEQFF.

This clonotype was seen repeatedly, ten times or more. V usage is TRBV2 and J usage is TRBJ1-3, with a tentative D call TRBD1 (6 bases). CDR3 length equals 13 residues. The V and J ends lost 5 bases and 7 bases respectively, with 12 bases between them. Germline CDR1 SNHLY, CDR2 FYNNEI. The CDR3 reads CASSPQGWNTIYF. The DNA for the CDR3 is TGTGCCAGCAGTCCGCAGGGGTGGAACACCATATATTTT.

This clonotype was found many times. The V gene is TRBV11-3, the J gene TRBJ2-7, with a possible D match to TRBD1 (5 bases). The germline V gene has CDR1 SGHNT and CDR2 YENEEA. This CDR3 has 15 amino acids. V was shortened by 8 bases and J by 0 bases, with 17 bases between the two germline ends. CDR3 DNA: TGTGCCAGCCAACCTAGGACATCGAGCTCCTACGAGCAGTACTTC. This translates into CASQPRTSSSYEQYF.

This clonotype was recorded at least ten times. J is TRBJ2-1 and V is TRBV28; D unresolved. Germline V gene lookup returns CDR1 MDHEN and CDR2 SYDVKM. Trimming pared 6 bases from V and 3 bases from J, leaving 9 bases between. This CDR3 contains 13 residues. CDR3 protein: CASSLGNYNEQFF. The CDR3 region has the DNA TGTGCCAGCAGCTTAGGGAACTACAATGAGCAGTTCTTC.

As concerns this clonotype: This sequence may be a read error, since a much larger clone differs from it by one base. The chain uses TRBV5-4 and TRBJ2-3; no clear D. The CDR3 has 15 residues. Looked up from germline, CDR1 is SGHNT and CDR2 is YYREEE (reference sequence). Trimming removed 3 bases from V and 0 bases from J, with 11 bases in between. In DNA, the CDR3 is TGTGCCAGCAGCTCCGACTGGGAAAGCACAGATACGCAGTATTTT. This codes for CASSSDWESTDTQYF.

This clonotype came up a few times. V gene TRBV4-1 combines with J gene TRBJ2-3; TRBD2 aligns across 8 bases. CDR3 length: 17 amino acids. The V segment lost 1 base and the J segment 1 base; nucleotides outside the gene matches: 7. Germline-derived CDR1 and CDR2 are MGHRA and YSYEKL. CDR3 sequence: CASSQVPAGAGTDTQYF. CDR3 bases: TGCGCCAGCAGCCAAGTCCCAGCGGGAGCGGGCACAGATACGCAGTATTTT.

The rearrangement uses TRBV20-1 and TRBJ2-1; 14 nucleotides align to TRBD2. Losses at the gene ends were 3 bases for V and 6 bases for J; bases not matched to a gene: 10. Germline values: CDR1 DFQATT, CDR2 SNEGSKA (reference sequence). The CDR3 spans 17 residues. The CDR3 loop reads CSASSGTSGRSGNEQFF. DNA of the CDR3: TGCAGTGCTAGTTCCGGGACTAGCGGGAGATCAGGCAATGAGCAGTTCTTC.

The V gene is TRBV6-2 or TRBV6-3, the J gene TRBJ2-3; D is perhaps TRBD2 (6 bases). The CDR3 runs to 16 residues. Germline V gene data show CDR1 as MNHEY and CDR2 as SVGEGT. Trimming took off 0 bases at V and 3 bases at J, with 13 bases between the two ends. The CDR3 reads CASSYSAGRATDTQYF. The CDR3 DNA reads TGTGCCAGCAGTTACTCGGCCGGGAGAGCTACAGATACGCAGTATTTT.

The V and J genes are TRBV29-1 and TRBJ2-3; no definite D call. The V gene lost 4 bases and the J gene lost 1 base, with 12 bases spanning the gap. This CDR3 has 14 amino acids. CDR1 SQVTM and CDR2 ANQGSEA come from the germline V gene. In DNA form, the CDR3 reads TGCAGCGTTGTGGTCAACCTCCGCACAGATACGCAGTATTTT. Amino acids: CSVVVNLRTDTQYF.

In its sample, this clonotype was seen a few times. In DNA, the CDR3 is TGTGCCAGCAGCTTAGCTTCGGGGGGCCACTATGGCTACACCTTC. Amino acid sequence: CASSLASGGHYGYTF. The chain uses TRBV7-8 and TRBJ1-2, with D possibly TRBD1 on 6 matching bases. The CDR3 totals 15 residues. V lost 0 bases, J lost 3 bases, and 11 bases lay in between. In germline, CDR1 is SGHVS, CDR2 FQNEAQ.

This clonotype was counted at least ten times. CDR3 amino acids: CASSLGSGGGTDTQYF. In DNA form, the CDR3 reads TGTGCCAGCAGTTTAGGATCGGGGGGAGGTACAGATACGCAGTATTTT. The chain links TRBV12-3 or TRBV12-4 to TRBJ2-3; 7 bases are shared with TRBD2. Trimming removed 1 base from V and 3 bases from J; junction bases left unmatched: 7. The CDR3 length is 16 residues.

The chain has TRBV12-5 and TRBJ1-2, with a possible D match to TRBD1 (6 bases). The CDR3 spans 12 residues. Germline loops: CDR1 LGHNT, CDR2 FRNRAP. The V end lost 2 bases, the J end lost 8 bases, and 9 bases lay between the germline ends. The CDR3 DNA reads TGTGCTAGTGGTTTGTCCCAGGGGGGCTACACCTTC. Its protein is CASGLSQGGYTF. The variable domain in full, with the rest retrieved from reference TRBV12-5 and TRBJ1-2, is DARVTQTPRHKVTEMGQEVTMRCQPILGHNTVFWYRQTMMQGLELLAYFRNRAPLDDSGMPKDRFSAEMPDATLATLKIQPSEPRDSAVYFCASGLSQGGYTFGSGTRLTVV.

This clonotype was observed at least ten times. This sequence joins TRBV30 and TRBJ2-5; D is undetermined. This CDR3 spans 14 amino acids. Trimming took off 1 base at V and 4 bases at J, with 13 bases between the two ends. The germline CDR1 and CDR2 sequences are GTSNPN and SVGIG (reference sequence). The CDR3, as DNA: TGTGCCTGGAGTGGGGCCGGGCCCCGAGAGACCCAGTACTTC. Protein product: CAWSGAGPRETQYF.

This clonotype came up many times. V gene TRBV27 combines with J gene TRBJ1-3, with no clear D. This CDR3 has 17 residues. Trimming took off 0 bases at V and 4 bases at J, with 16 bases between the two ends. Germline V gives CDR1 MNHEY, CDR2 SMNVEV (reference sequence). This chain's CDR3 is CASSLSGQSGQGNTIYF. For the CDR3, the DNA is TGTGCCAGCAGTTTATCGGGCCAAAGCGGGCAAGGAAACACCATATATTTT.

The chain has TRBV12-3 or TRBV12-4 and TRBJ2-6; TRBD2 agrees at 8 bases. J was trimmed by 0 bases and V by 7 bases; bases with no gene match: 2. The CDR3 length is 15 residues. DNA of the CDR3: TGTGCCAGCAAAGCGGGAGCCTCTGGGGCCAACGTCCTGACTTTC. It yields the protein CASKAGASGANVLTF.

The V gene is TRBV6-2 or TRBV6-3, the J gene TRBJ2-1, with TRBD2 matching 7 bases. The CDR3 is made up of 13 amino acids. V shed 9 bases and J 7 bases; nucleotides not matched to a gene: 9. Germline CDR1 MNHEY, CDR2 SVGEGT. CDR3 nucleotides: TGTGCCAGGGGGGGGGACTACGGTAATGAGCAGTTCTTC. Protein sequence: CARGGDYGNEQFF.

The rearrangement uses TRBV9 and TRBJ2-3; the D is unclear. CDR1 is SGDLS and CDR2 is YYNGEE in the germline V gene. This CDR3 comprises 15 residues. V was trimmed by 4 bases and J by 6 bases, leaving 18 bases between them. The CDR3 loop is CASSLAVLNGDTQYF. The DNA of the CDR3 is TGTGCCAGCAGCCTTGCGGTCCTCAACGGGGATACGCAGTATTTT.